Listed below are T cell receptor beta chains from one sample, sequenced in a study of blood T cell repertoires in COVID-19. Repertoires were generated with immunoSEQ multiplex PCR, while TCRdb's copy carries only in-frame clones and drops some. The repertoire consists of a few hundred thousand clones, with approximately 89% occurring once and the leading ten covering 1.3%. Material for sequencing was PBMCs or T cells enriched from blood (not recorded which). The receptor source for this set is a man younger than 45 who had recovered from COVID-19. CDR3s include the opening cysteine and the closing phenylalanine or tryptophan. D genes are given only for firm matches. Some rows have no size entry. The others give once, few or many, or a class for an expanded clone.

j_call,d_call,clone_size,v_call,cdr3_nt,cdr3_aa
TRBJ1-6,TRBD1,.,TRBV7-8,TGTGCCAGCAGCTTCTCGGACAGGGCCGGGAATTCACCCCTCCACTTT,CASSFSDRAGNSPLHF
TRBJ1-5,.,.,TRBV6-5,TGTGCCAGCAGTTACTCGCGAGGTCATCAGCCCCAGCATTTT,CASSYSRGHQPQHF
TRBJ2-4,.,.,TRBV3-1/TRBV3-2,TGTGCCAGCAGCCAAGAGGTCGTAGGGAGCAAAAACATTCAGTACTTC,CASSQEVVGSKNIQYF
TRBJ2-3,.,.,TRBV9,TGTGCCAGCAGCGCTCCCCCCGGGACTTACATCCCCACAGATACGCAGTATTTT,CASSAPPGTYIPTDTQYF
TRBJ1-1,.,.,TRBV12-3/TRBV12-4,TGTGCCAGCAGTTCTTTGGCGCGGGAAGAAGCTTTCTTT,CASSSLAREEAFF
TRBJ1-1,.,.,TRBV11-3,TGTGCCAGCAGCTTAACTCCGAACACTGAAGCTTTCTTT,CASSLTPNTEAFF
TRBJ1-1,TRBD1,once,TRBV6-2/TRBV6-3,TGTGCCAGCAGTCTAAAGGACAGGAGGGGAGCTTTCTTT,CASSLKDRRGAFF
TRBJ1-2,TRBD1,.,TRBV19,TGTGCCAGTAGTATAGGTGGGACAGACCTCCCATTCTTC,CASSIGGTDLPFF
TRBJ2-3,TRBD2,.,TRBV3-1/TRBV3-2,TGTGCCAGCAGCCAAGACAGACTAGCGGGGTCCTACCACGCAGATACGCAGTATTTT,CASSQDRLAGSYHADTQYF
TRBJ2-5,TRBD1,.,TRBV6-5,TGTGCCAGCAGGCCGGGACAGCACCAAGAGACCCAGTACTTC,CASRPGQHQETQYF
TRBJ2-7,TRBD1,few,TRBV19,TGTGCCAGTAGTCGACAGGGGTCGAACGAGCAGTACTTC,CASSRQGSNEQYF
TRBJ2-3,TRBD2,.,TRBV6-4,TGTGCCAGCAGTCCGGGACTAGCGGCAGATACGCAGTATTTT,CASSPGLAADTQYF
TRBJ2-2,.,.,TRBV18,TGTGCCAGCTCACCTCCTAGAGTCGGTAGCGGGGAGCTGTTTTTT,CASSPPRVGSGELFF
TRBJ2-3,.,.,TRBV11-2,TGTGCCAGCAGTCGCGGGGCTAGCACAGATACGCAGTATTTT,CASSRGASTDTQYF
TRBJ1-1,.,.,TRBV27,TGTGCCAGCAGCACAGGGAACACTGAAGCTTTCTTT,CASSTGNTEAFF
TRBJ1-4,.,.,TRBV4-1,TGCGCCAGCAGCCCCCGAGGGAGAGATGAAAAACTGTTTTTT,CASSPRGRDEKLFF
TRBJ2-2,.,.,TRBV12-5,TGTGCTAGTGGTTCGCGCAGGGGGGCCGGGGAGCTGTTTTTT,CASGSRRGAGELFF
TRBJ1-6,.,.,TRBV2,TGTGCCAGCAGGATCGGGACTGGTAATTCACCCCTCCACTTT,CASRIGTGNSPLHF
TRBJ1-4,.,.,TRBV7-9,TGTGCCAGCACCTATAATGAAAAACTGTTTTTT,CASTYNEKLFF
TRBJ2-7,TRBD1,.,TRBV7-3,TGTGCCAGCAGCGTCGGGACAGCCACCTACGAGCAGTACTTC,CASSVGTATYEQYF
TRBJ1-5,.,.,TRBV5-1,TGCGCCAGCAGCGAGAGCGGGGGCAATCAGCCCCAGCATTTT,CASSESGGNQPQHF
TRBJ2-3,.,.,TRBV3-1/TRBV3-2,TGTGCCAGCAGCCAAGAACAGGGTCCGGTGGAGGATACGCAGTATTTT,CASSQEQGPVEDTQYF
TRBJ2-7,.,.,TRBV23-1,TGCGCCAGCAGTCATAAGACGGGAAGCTTC,CASSHKTGSF
TRBJ1-2,.,.,TRBV11-1,TGTGCCAGCAGCTTAGGACGGGTTGGCGGCTACACCTTC,CASSLGRVGGYTF
TRBJ2-3,.,.,TRBV29-1,TGCAGCGTTGACAGGGGCGGCACAGATACGCAGTATTTT,CSVDRGGTDTQYF
TRBJ1-5,.,.,TRBV5-1,TGCGCCAGCAGCTTGGATTCAGGGCTTAATCAGCCCCAGCATTTT,CASSLDSGLNQPQHF
TRBJ2-7,.,.,TRBV11-2,TGTGCCAGCAGCTTAGACAGGGGTTACGAGCAGTACTTC,CASSLDRGYEQYF
TRBJ2-1,TRBD1,once,TRBV7-2,TGTGCCAGCAGCTACGGACAGGGAGACAATGAGCAGTTCTTC,CASSYGQGDNEQFF
TRBJ1-1,TRBD1,.,TRBV5-1,TGCGCCAGCAGCTTGGTTACAGGGGTGACTTCTGAAGCTTTCTTT,CASSLVTGVTSEAFF
TRBJ1-1,TRBD1,.,TRBV12-5,TGTGCTAGTGGTTTGGTACCGGACAGGGGGTCTGAAGCTTTCTTT,CASGLVPDRGSEAFF
TRBJ1-5,TRBD1,.,TRBV19,TGTGCCAGTAACCTGGACAGGGTAAGCAATCAGCCCCAGCATTTT,CASNLDRVSNQPQHF
TRBJ1-1,.,.,TRBV6-5,TGTGCCAGCAGTAACCCGCCGGGGAACACTGAAGCTTTCTTT,CASSNPPGNTEAFF
TRBJ2-7,TRBD1,.,TRBV5-1,TGCGCCAGCAGCTGGGGACAGGGGGGCTCCTACGAGCAGTACTTC,CASSWGQGGSYEQYF
TRBJ1-2,.,.,TRBV5-4,TGTGCCAGCAGCCATAGGGACACTTTTTTCTACACCTTC,CASSHRDTFFYTF
TRBJ1-1,TRBD1,.,TRBV25-1,TGTGCCAGCAGTGGGACAGGTTCTATGAACACTGAAGCTTTCTTT,CASSGTGSMNTEAFF
TRBJ1-2,.,once,TRBV4-2,TGTGCCAGCAGCCAGGATGTAGGGGAAGGGAATGGCTACACCTTC,CASSQDVGEGNGYTF
TRBJ1-4,.,.,TRBV29-1,TGCAGCGTTGGGACTCCGGAACTGTTTTTT,CSVGTPELFF
TRBJ1-1,.,once,TRBV6-2/TRBV6-3,TGTGCCAGCAGTTCGACAGTGAACACTGAAGCTTTCTTT,CASSSTVNTEAFF
TRBJ1-3,.,.,TRBV6-2/TRBV6-3,TGTGCCAGCAGTTACTCGTGGACAGTCGCTAACTCTGGAAACACCATATATTTT,CASSYSWTVANSGNTIYF